This T cell receptor beta chain appears in the sequencing data of a study of cytomegalovirus exposure and HLA in healthy donors. J lost 6 bases, V lost 6 bases, and 9 bases had no gene match. Germline CDR1 is SGHDN and CDR2 is FVKESK. The CDR3 is 14 residues long. Amplification used 60 Vbeta primers and 13 Jbeta primers. Sequencing was performed with immunoSEQ multiplex PCR; in TCRdb, only in-frame clones are kept and a portion is missing. The table has approximately 170,000 clones, 75% to 90% seen once. The receptor was isolated from a woman in her forties or fifties in good health and CMV-seropositive. The sample taken for sequencing was PBMCs. The V gene is TRBV14, the J gene TRBJ2-7; 9 bases line up with TRBD2. The CDR3, as DNA: TGTGCCAGCAGTCCCGGGGTAGCGGGAGCCGAGCAGTACTTC. Its translation: CASSPGVAGAEQYF.